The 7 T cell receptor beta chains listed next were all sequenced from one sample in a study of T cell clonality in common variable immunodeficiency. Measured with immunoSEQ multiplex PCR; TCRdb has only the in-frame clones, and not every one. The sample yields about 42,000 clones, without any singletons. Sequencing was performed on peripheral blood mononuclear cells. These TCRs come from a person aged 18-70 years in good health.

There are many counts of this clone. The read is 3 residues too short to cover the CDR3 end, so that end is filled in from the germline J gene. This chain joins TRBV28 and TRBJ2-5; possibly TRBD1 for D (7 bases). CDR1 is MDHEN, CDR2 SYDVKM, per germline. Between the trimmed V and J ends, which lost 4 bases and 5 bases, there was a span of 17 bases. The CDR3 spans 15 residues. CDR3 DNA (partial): TGTGCCAGCAGTTCGGACAGGTCGGAGGGGGAGACC. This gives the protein CASSSDRSEGET. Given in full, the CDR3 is CASSSDRSEGETQYF.

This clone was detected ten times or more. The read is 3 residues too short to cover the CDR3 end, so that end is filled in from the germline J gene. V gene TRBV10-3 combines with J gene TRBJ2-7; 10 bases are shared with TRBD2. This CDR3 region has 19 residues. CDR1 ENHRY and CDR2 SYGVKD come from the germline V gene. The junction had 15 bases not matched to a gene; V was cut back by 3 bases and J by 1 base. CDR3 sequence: CAISDGAGGPRRVSYEQYF. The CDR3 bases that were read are TGTGCCATCAGTGACGGAGCGGGAGGGCCTCGGAGGGTATCCTACGAG.

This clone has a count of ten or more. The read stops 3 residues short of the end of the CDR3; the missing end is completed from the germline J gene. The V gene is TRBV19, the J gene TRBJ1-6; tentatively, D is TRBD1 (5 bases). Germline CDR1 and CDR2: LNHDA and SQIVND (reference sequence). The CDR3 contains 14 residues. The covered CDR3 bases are TGTGCCAGTAGTACGGGACTAGAAAATTTTGCC. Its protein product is CASSTGLENFA. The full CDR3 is CASSTGLENFALHF.

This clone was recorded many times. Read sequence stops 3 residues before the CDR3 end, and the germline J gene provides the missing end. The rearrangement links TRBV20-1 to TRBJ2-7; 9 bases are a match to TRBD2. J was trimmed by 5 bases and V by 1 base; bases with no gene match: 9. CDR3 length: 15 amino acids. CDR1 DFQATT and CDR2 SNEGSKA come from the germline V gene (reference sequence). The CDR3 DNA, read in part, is TGCAGTGCTAGAGTTTGGCGGGAGGGCCTGAACGAG. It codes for CSARVWREGLNE. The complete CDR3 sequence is CSARVWREGLNEQYF.

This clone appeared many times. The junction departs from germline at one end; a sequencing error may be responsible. The CDR3 region is CTSSQAPYSTDTQYF. The sequenced part of the CDR3 DNA is TGCACCAGCAGCCAAGCCCCCTATAGCACAGATACG. The V gene is TRBV4-1, the J gene TRBJ2-3; unclear D gene. The sequence runs out 3 residues before the end of the CDR3; the remainder is reconstructed from the germline J gene. CDR1 and CDR2 (germline): MGHRA, YSYEKL. The CDR3 has 15 residues.

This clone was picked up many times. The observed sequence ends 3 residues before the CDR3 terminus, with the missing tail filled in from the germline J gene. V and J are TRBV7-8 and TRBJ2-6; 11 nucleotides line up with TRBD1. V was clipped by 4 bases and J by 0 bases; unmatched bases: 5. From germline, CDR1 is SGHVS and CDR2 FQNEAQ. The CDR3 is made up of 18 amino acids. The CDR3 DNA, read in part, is TGTGCCAGCAGCTCCGGGACAGGGGGTAACTCTGGGGCCAACGTC. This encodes CASSSGTGGNSGANV. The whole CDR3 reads CASSSGTGGNSGANVLTF. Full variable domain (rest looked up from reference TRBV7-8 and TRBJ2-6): GAGVSQSPRYKVAKRGQDVALRCDPISGHVSLFWYQQALGQGPEFLTYFQNEAQLDKSGLPSDRFFAERPEGSVSTLKIQRTQQEDSAVYLCASSSGTGGNSGANVLTFGAGSRLTVL.

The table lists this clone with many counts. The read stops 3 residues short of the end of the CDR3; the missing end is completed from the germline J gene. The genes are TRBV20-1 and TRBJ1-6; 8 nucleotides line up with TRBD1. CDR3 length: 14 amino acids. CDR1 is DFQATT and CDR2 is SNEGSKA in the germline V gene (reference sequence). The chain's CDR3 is CSARDRTGPLSLHF. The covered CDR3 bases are TGCAGTGCTAGAGACCGGACAGGGCCCTTATCC.